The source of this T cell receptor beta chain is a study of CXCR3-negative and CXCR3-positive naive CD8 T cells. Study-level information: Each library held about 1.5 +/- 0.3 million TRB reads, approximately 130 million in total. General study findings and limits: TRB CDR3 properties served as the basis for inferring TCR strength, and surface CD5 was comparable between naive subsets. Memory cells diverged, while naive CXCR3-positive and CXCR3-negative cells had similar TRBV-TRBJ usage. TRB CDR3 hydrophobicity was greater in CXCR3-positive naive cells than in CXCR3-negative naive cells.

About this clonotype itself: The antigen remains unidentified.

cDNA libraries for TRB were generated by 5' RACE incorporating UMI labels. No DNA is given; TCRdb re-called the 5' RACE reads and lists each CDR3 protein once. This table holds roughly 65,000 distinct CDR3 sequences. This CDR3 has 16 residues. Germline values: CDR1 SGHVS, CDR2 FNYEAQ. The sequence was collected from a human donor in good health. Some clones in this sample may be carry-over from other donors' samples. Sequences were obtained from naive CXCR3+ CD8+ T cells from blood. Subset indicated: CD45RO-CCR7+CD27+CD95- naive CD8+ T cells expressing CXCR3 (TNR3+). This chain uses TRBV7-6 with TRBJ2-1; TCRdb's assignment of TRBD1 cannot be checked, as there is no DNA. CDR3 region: CASSLDRDRGPNEQFF.